This passage covers 30 T cell receptor beta chains from one sample sequenced in a study of CD8+CD57+ T cells in acquired aplastic anemia (dated by TCRdb to the late 2010s). Expansion of CD8+CD57+ cells had been shown by flow cytometry in the patients chosen for sequencing. These reads were obtained on an Illumina HiSeq 2000. Genomic DNA was used as template for profiling of TCR beta VDJ combinations and CDR3 sequences. TCRdb reworked the public reads: Q25 trimming with fastp, MiXCR clone assembly, productive beta chains retained. Entries that share a CDR3 protein sequence are merged under the most common genes and DNA. This sample is represented by approximately 98,000 distinct CDR3 sequences; around 70% of them were singletons. The ten most abundant clones make up 65% of the sample. Sequenced: sorted CD4+, CD8+, or CD8+CD57+ T cells (not recorded which) from PBMCs. The origin of the receptors is a human donor with aplastic anemia.

This clonotype has just a few counts. This sequence joins TRBV20-1 and TRBJ2-5; TRBD2 aligns across 9 bases. The germline gives CDR1 DFQATT, CDR2 SNEGSKA (reference sequence). This CDR3 spans 14 amino acids. J gave up 2 bases and V 5 bases, and 6 bases lay outside the gene matches. CDR3 sequence reads: CSAVRAGGQETQYF. CDR3 coding DNA: TGCAGTGCTGTCAGAGCGGGGGGACAAGAGACCCAGTACTTC.

The J gene is TRBJ1-3, the V gene TRBV9; D remains ambiguous. The germline V gene has CDR1 SGDLS and CDR2 YYNGEE. Trimming stripped 5 bases from V and 0 bases from J, with 6 bases between. This CDR3 comprises 13 residues. The CDR3 bases are TGTGCCAGCAGTCTGGACTCTGGAAACACCATATATTTT. Translating it yields CASSLDSGNTIYF.

The J gene is TRBJ1-6, the V gene TRBV7-6; maybe TRBD1 (6 bases). CDR1 and CDR2 from the germline V gene are SGHVS and FNYEAQ. CDR3 length: 14 amino acids. The V end lost 5 bases, the J end lost 8 bases, and 13 bases lay between the germline ends. Here the CDR3 DNA reads TGTGCCAGCAGCCGGGTCGGGGGCGATTCACCCCTCCACTTT. Translated: CASSRVGGDSPLHF.

The rearrangement joins TRBV7-8 to TRBJ1-5, with 10 bases matching TRBD1. Germline loops: CDR1 SGHVS, CDR2 FQNEAQ. This CDR3 has 17 residues. V lost 6 bases and J lost 0; bases outside the gene matches: 8. The CDR3 coding sequence is TGTGCCAGCAGTTTTAGGACAGGGGGGCATAGCAATCAGCCCCAGCATTTT. Translating gives CASSFRTGGHSNQPQHF.

This chain joins TRBV14 and TRBJ2-7, with 8 bases lining up with TRBD1. Germline V gene lookup returns CDR1 SGHDN and CDR2 FVKESK. Losses at the gene ends were 4 bases for V and 8 bases for J; bases not matched to a gene: 7. CDR3 length: 13 residues. The CDR3 loop is CASSPGQGYQQYF. The CDR3 DNA follows: TGTGCCAGCAGCCCTGGACAGGGCTATCAGCAGTACTTC.

This chain connects TRBV2 to TRBJ2-5; D unclear. The CDR3 sequence is 11 residues long. Trimming took off 8 bases at V and 5 bases at J, with 9 bases between the two ends. CDR1 and CDR2 (germline): SNHLY, FYNNEI. The DNA of the CDR3 is TGTGCCAGCGACCCGGTGGAGACCCAGTACTTC. It codes for CASDPVETQYF.

This chain uses TRBV30 with TRBJ2-7, with no clear D. The CDR3 length is 14 residues. CDR1 is GTSNPN and CDR2 is SVGIG in the germline V gene (reference sequence). Trimming took 0 bases from V and 3 from J, leaving 12 bases between them. The CDR3 sequence is CAWSVGMAGYEQYF. CDR3 DNA: TGTGCCTGGAGTGTAGGTATGGCAGGCTACGAGCAGTACTTC.

V is TRBV10-3 and J is TRBJ1-4, with D perhaps TRBD1 (6 bases). The CDR3 is 14 amino acids. Between the trimmed V and J ends, which lost 6 bases and 0 bases, there was a span of 8 bases. Germline loops: CDR1 ENHRY, CDR2 SYGVKD. The CDR3 spells CAIRDSATNEKLFF. DNA of the CDR3: TGTGCCATCAGGGACAGTGCAACTAATGAAAAACTGTTTTTT.

To note about this clonotype: A much larger clone lies a single base off, so this may be a read error. The V and J genes are TRBV27 and TRBJ2-7; D might be TRBD2 (5 bases). Germline V gives CDR1 MNHEY, CDR2 SMNVEV (reference sequence). This CDR3 has 15 amino acids. The CDR3 region is CASSLSPGVNYERYF. The CDR3 bases are TGTGCCAGCAGTTTATCACCCGGGGTAAACTACGAGCGGTACTTC.

This clonotype was detected once. The chain recombines TRBV2 with TRBJ1-5; D uncertain. V was clipped by 7 bases and J by 4 bases, with 11 bases between them. CDR3 length: 13 amino acids. Germline V gene sequence: CDR1 SNHLY, CDR2 FYNNEI. The CDR3 spells CASNLGMNQPQHF. CDR3 nucleotide sequence: TGTGCCAGCAACCTAGGGATGAATCAGCCCCAGCATTTT. The full variable domain, with the rest looked up from reference TRBV2 and TRBJ1-5, is EPEVTQTPSHQVTQMGQEVILRCVPISNHLYFYWYRQILGQKVEFLVSFYNNEISEKSEIFDDQFSVERPDGSNFTLKIRSTKLEDSAMYFCASNLGMNQPQHFGDGTRLSIL.

This clonotype was found a few times. This rearrangement joins TRBV29-1 to TRBJ2-7; perhaps TRBD2 as D (5 bases). The germline CDR1 and CDR2 sequences are SQVTM and ANQGSEA. Trimming pared 4 bases from V and 3 bases from J, leaving 13 bases between. The CDR3 loop spans 13 amino acids. The CDR3 coding sequence is TGCAGCGTTGCCTGGACGGGGAACTACGAGCAGTACTTC. Translated, it gives CSVAWTGNYEQYF.

This clonotype has a handful of counts. The chain carries TRBV20-1 and TRBJ2-7, with 8 bases identical to TRBD2. This CDR3 has 14 amino acids. Germline V gene sequence: CDR1 DFQATT, CDR2 SNEGSKA (reference sequence). J lost 2 bases, V lost 6 bases, and 9 bases had no gene match. DNA of the CDR3: TGCAGTGCCTCCCGACGCGGGAGGACCTACGAGCAGTACTTC. Its translation is CSASRRGRTYEQYF.

The chain has TRBV20-1 and TRBJ2-7; tentatively, D is TRBD2 (6 bases). Trimming shortened V by 5 bases and J by 1 base, and 15 bases separated the two germline ends. This CDR3 is built from 14 residues. CDR1 and CDR2 from the germline V gene are DFQATT and SNEGSKA (reference sequence). The CDR3 sequence: CSAPAGPFSYEQYF. CDR3 DNA sequence: TGCAGTGCTCCTGCGGGACCGTTTTCCTACGAGCAGTACTTC.

The chain is built from TRBV10-3 and TRBJ2-1; D is perhaps TRBD2 (6 bases). Between the trimmed V and J ends, which lost 3 bases and 0 bases, there was a span of 15 bases. The CDR3 consists of 17 residues. Germline CDR1 and CDR2: ENHRY and SYGVKD. The CDR3 sequence is CAISDVSGTYSYNEQFF. The CDR3 DNA is TGTGCCATCAGTGACGTTTCCGGGACTTACTCCTACAATGAGCAGTTCTTC.

The rearrangement links TRBV2 to TRBJ1-6, with D hard to call. V was trimmed by 1 base and J by 7 bases, leaving 11 bases between them. CDR1 is SNHLY and CDR2 is FYNNEI in the germline V gene. This CDR3 is built from 15 residues. The CDR3: CASSEVPGNNSPLHF. Here the CDR3 DNA reads TGTGCCAGCAGTGAAGTCCCAGGCAACAATTCACCCCTCCACTTT.

The V and J genes are TRBV20-1 and TRBJ2-3, with 9 bases lining up with TRBD2. The CDR3 length is 14 residues. Germline V gene data show CDR1 as DFQATT and CDR2 as SNEGSKA (reference sequence). Losses at the gene ends were 3 bases for V and 8 bases for J; bases not matched to a gene: 9. CDR3 residues: CSASYSGGPGTQYF. DNA for the CDR3: TGCAGTGCTAGTTATAGCGGGGGACCGGGTACGCAGTATTTT.

The rearrangement links TRBV2 to TRBJ2-7; no reliable D call. Germline assignment: CDR1 SNHLY and CDR2 FYNNEI. Deletions cut 6 bases from V and 5 bases from J, with 14 bases between. CDR3 length equals 13 residues. The CDR3: CASRLSLQDEQYF. Written as DNA, the CDR3 is TGTGCCAGCAGGCTGAGTCTTCAGGACGAGCAGTACTTC.

The V gene is TRBV20-1, the J gene TRBJ2-1; 9 bases are a match to TRBD2. Germline V gives CDR1 DFQATT, CDR2 SNEGSKA (reference sequence). This CDR3 comprises 14 residues. Trimming removed 3 bases from V and 8 bases from J; junction bases left unmatched: 8. The CDR3 DNA is TGCAGTGCTAGGACTAGCGGACGAGGCTATGAGCAGTTCTTC. It codes for CSARTSGRGYEQFF.

The gene calls are TRBV10-3 and TRBJ1-2; D uncertain. Trimming pared 0 bases from V and 6 bases from J, leaving 8 bases between. The CDR3 contains 13 residues. Germline CDR1 ENHRY, CDR2 SYGVKD. CDR3 amino acids: CAISESNGHGYTF. CDR3 nucleotides: TGTGCCATCAGTGAGTCGAACGGCCATGGCTACACCTTC.

The chain carries TRBV20-1 and TRBJ2-7; tentative D call: TRBD1 (6 bases). Germline V CDR1 and CDR2: DFQATT, SNEGSKA (reference sequence). V was trimmed by 7 bases and J by 7 bases, leaving 17 bases between them. The CDR3 length is 12 residues. In DNA, the CDR3 is TGCAGTGGCGGTTTGGGGGCGCGGGAGCAGTACTTC. It yields the protein CSGGLGAREQYF.

The rearrangement joins TRBV2 to TRBJ2-7; weak D call: TRBD2 (6 bases). The CDR3 has 13 residues. Germline V gene data show CDR1 as SNHLY and CDR2 as FYNNEI. The V and J ends lost 6 bases and 6 bases respectively, with 15 bases between them. As DNA, the CDR3 is TGTGCCAGCAGGGGGACTGTTCGGGGCGAGCAGTACTTC. It encodes CASRGTVRGEQYF. The full variable domain, its missing parts supplied by reference TRBV2 and TRBJ2-7, is EPEVTQTPSHQVTQMGQEVILRCVPISNHLYFYWYRQILGQKVEFLVSFYNNEISEKSEIFDDQFSVERPDGSNFTLKIRSTKLEDSAMYFCASRGTVRGEQYFGPGTRLTVT.

This clonotype was seen at least ten times. The chain combines TRBV7-9 with TRBJ1-1, with 7 bases identical to TRBD1. CDR3 length: 15 amino acids. V lost 5 bases, J lost 2 bases, and 8 bases stayed unmatched. Germline-derived CDR1 and CDR2 are SEHNR and FQNEAQ (reference sequence). This CDR3 is CASSAPQGGNTEAFF. The CDR3 DNA reads as TGTGCCAGCAGCGCGCCTCAGGGGGGAAACACTGAAGCTTTCTTT.

The gene calls are TRBV15 and TRBJ2-4; D might be TRBD2 (7 bases). V was cut by 1 base and J by 8 bases, with 21 bases left in between. The CDR3 spans 17 residues. CDR1 and CDR2 (germline): LNHNV, YYDKDF (reference sequence). CDR3 in amino acids: CATSRGFGGLMVDIQYF. For the CDR3, the DNA is TGTGCCACCAGCAGAGGTTTCGGGGGGCTAATGGTTGACATTCAGTACTTC.

The V call is TRBV25-1, the J call TRBJ1-2, with TRBD1 as a possible D gene (6 bases). CDR1 and CDR2 from the germline V gene are MGHDK and SYGVNS. V lost 3 bases and J 5 bases, leaving 13 bases between the germline ends. The CDR3 has 14 residues. As DNA, the CDR3 is TGTGCCAGCAGTGAGACAGGATATTTTTATGGCTACACCTTC. It codes for CASSETGYFYGYTF.

The chain uses TRBV4-1 and TRBJ1-6; D remains unclear. The V gene's germline CDR1 is MGHRA and CDR2 YSYEKL. This CDR3 has 17 residues. With 2 bases removed from V and 6 bases from J, the gap between germline ends came to 17 bases. The CDR3 DNA reads TGCGCCAGCAGCCAAATATTAACAGACACCCGTAATTCACCCCTCCACTTT. This codes for CASSQILTDTRNSPLHF.

There are a few counts of this clonotype. The chain combines TRBV10-3 with TRBJ2-5; D is perhaps TRBD2 (5 bases). Germline CDR1 reads ENHRY; CDR2 reads SYGVKD. With 2 bases removed from V and 4 bases from J, the gap between germline ends came to 8 bases. The CDR3 consists of 13 residues. CDR3 coding DNA: TGTGCCATCAGTGAGGAGGGAGCAGAGACCCAGTACTTC. Translation: CAISEEGAETQYF.

The table lists this clonotype with a few counts. V is TRBV30 and J is TRBJ1-1; D remains ambiguous. Trimming shortened V by 2 bases and J by 5 bases, and 18 bases separated the two germline ends. The V gene's germline CDR1 is GTSNPN and CDR2 SVGIG (reference sequence). This CDR3 has 15 residues. The CDR3, as DNA: TGTGCCTGGAGTCCCCCTGGAGGGCTGTGGACTGAAGCTTTCTTT. Its translation: CAWSPPGGLWTEAFF.

This clonotype was detected only a few times. The chain couples TRBV15 to TRBJ2-7; D may be TRBD2 (5 bases). CDR1 is LNHNV and CDR2 is YYDKDF in the germline V gene (reference sequence). This CDR3 is 13 amino acids long. Trimming pared 1 base from V and 2 bases from J, leaving 6 bases between. CDR3 in DNA: TGTGCCACCAGCAGAGTCGGGACCTACGAGCAGTACTTC. It specifies CATSRVGTYEQYF.

The gene calls are TRBV12-3 or TRBV12-4 and TRBJ1-6; TRBD1 is a possible D gene (6 bases). The CDR3 consists of 14 residues. V lost 4 bases and J lost 10, with 14 bases in between. CDR3 bases: TGTGCCAGCAGTTGGCCAGGGGCGGACTCACCCCTCCACTTT. It codes for CASSWPGADSPLHF.

The rearrangement uses TRBV29-1 and TRBJ1-1; D is possibly TRBD1 (5 bases). Germline CDR1 is SQVTM and CDR2 is ANQGSEA. The CDR3 runs to 12 residues. V was cut by 7 bases and J by 0 bases, with 9 bases left in between. DNA for the CDR3: TGCAGCGGAGGGGTGTTGAACACTGAAGCTTTCTTT. This sequence encodes CSGGVLNTEAFF. The whole variable domain, remainder taken from reference TRBV29-1 and TRBJ1-1, is SAVISQKPSRDICQRGTSLTIQCQVDSQVTMMFWYRQQPGQSLTLIATANQGSEATYESGFVIDKFPISRPNLTFSTLTVSNMSPEDSSIYLCSGGVLNTEAFFGQGTRLTVV.